These 2 T cell receptor beta chains were all obtained from the same sample, sequenced in a study of cytomegalovirus exposure and HLA in healthy donors. The PCR ran on 60 Vbeta and 13 Jbeta primers. Sequenced by immunoSEQ multiplex PCR; TCRdb stores in-frame clones only, minus some. The table includes 150,000 or so clones, around 75% detected once. The sequenced sample consisted of PBMCs. The receptor set was obtained from a woman between 18 and 29 years old in good health and CMV-seronegative.

The chain has TRBV4-3 and TRBJ1-2; no definite D call. The germline V gene has CDR1 LGHNA and CDR2 YSLEER. V was trimmed by 1 base and J by 4 bases, leaving 28 bases between them. The length of the CDR3 is 20 residues. CDR3: CASSQVLGGRSRIAGYGYTF. CDR3 sequence (DNA): TGCGCCAGCAGCCAAGTATTAGGAGGACGGAGCCGTATCGCCGGCTATGGCTACACCTTC.

The gene calls are TRBV7-8 and TRBJ2-1; 8 bases line up with TRBD2. After removal of 1 base from V and 6 bases from J, the junction contained 11 bases not matched to a gene. CDR1 and CDR2 (germline): SGHVS, FQNEAQ. The CDR3 consists of 17 residues. Here the CDR3 reads CASSLVITSGKINEQFF. The CDR3 coding sequence is TGTGCCAGCAGCTTAGTTATCACTAGCGGAAAAATCAATGAGCAGTTCTTC.